This entry lists 17 T cell receptor beta chains sequenced from one sample in a study of CD8 T cells in Susac syndrome (dated by TCRdb to 2018 to 2020). Libraries were made using the immunoSEQ multiplex PCR assay. RNA was extracted using the RNeasy kit, and roughly 0.5 to 1 ug of the RNA was reverse transcribed with random hexamers. The public reads were quality trimmed at Q25 with fastp and then assembled into clones with MiXCR by TCRdb, keeping productive beta chains. Each entry is one CDR3 protein sequence, shown with its most common DNA and genes. The sample has 60,000 to 75,000 distinct CDR3 sequences on record, just under 95% of them singletons. The biggest ten clones account for roughly 0.22% of the sample. The sequenced sample was CD8+ T cells from PBMCs. The receptors come from a human donor in good health.

The chain is built from TRBV11-1 and TRBJ2-5; 11 nucleotides agree with TRBD1. With 5 bases clipped from V and 4 bases from J, the junction kept 9 bases outside the gene matches. Germline V lookup: CDR1 SGHAT, CDR2 FQDESV (reference sequence). This CDR3 comprises 16 residues. CDR3 sequence reads: CASSPGTGGVVETQYF. CDR3 sequence (DNA): TGTGCCAGCAGCCCCGGGACAGGGGGTGTTGTAGAGACCCAGTACTTC.

The V and J genes are TRBV7-3 and TRBJ2-7; TRBD2 matches at 7 bases. The CDR3 totals 15 residues. With 3 bases clipped from V and 2 bases from J, the junction kept 7 bases outside the gene matches. CDR1 is SGHTA and CDR2 is FQGTGA in the germline V gene. Written as DNA, the CDR3 is TGTGCCAGCAGCTTGGTTAGCGGGCCGACCTACGAGCAGTACTTC. Translated, it gives CASSLVSGPTYEQYF.

Note on this clonotype: The junction does not match germline at one end; this may be a read error. J is TRBJ2-4 and V is TRBV25-1, with TRBD1 identical over 7 bases. CDR3 size: 10 residues. Germline loops: CDR1 MGHDK, CDR2 SYGVNS. The CDR3 loop reads CASSSGTANF. The CDR3 nucleotides read TGTGCCAGCAGTTCCGGGACAGCAAACTTC.

The rearrangement uses TRBV6-5 and TRBJ2-5, with 8 bases fitting TRBD2. The V gene end was trimmed by 8 bases and the J gene end by 3 bases; junction bases not matched to a gene: 8. CDR1 and CDR2 (germline): MNHEY, SVGAGI. This CDR3 contains 14 residues. CDR3 amino acids: CASRLAMSEETQYF. Here the CDR3 DNA reads TGTGCCAGCCGACTAGCGATGTCAGAAGAGACCCAGTACTTC.

J is TRBJ2-1 and V is TRBV9; no definite D call. This CDR3 contains 15 residues. V was pared by 1 base and J by 6 bases, with 14 bases between. Germline CDR1 reads SGDLS; CDR2 reads YYNGEE. The CDR3: CASSVHPVLTNEQFF. The CDR3 DNA sequence: TGTGCCAGCAGCGTACACCCAGTCCTCACCAATGAGCAGTTCTTC.

The chain couples TRBV13 to TRBJ1-6; D is possibly TRBD1 (5 bases). The CDR3 sequence is 13 residues long. Germline V gene sequence: CDR1 PRHDT, CDR2 FYEKMQ (reference sequence). Trimming pared 5 bases from V and 10 bases from J, leaving 12 bases between. In DNA form, the CDR3 reads TGTGCCAGCAGCGAGGGACGTCGGTCACCCCTCCACTTT. Protein sequence: CASSEGRRSPLHF.

The chain employs TRBV30 and TRBJ2-1; D gene unclear. The CDR3 contains 13 residues. The V gene's germline CDR1 is GTSNPN and CDR2 SVGIG (reference sequence). V was pared by 0 bases and J by 5 bases, with 8 bases between. This CDR3 is CAWSVFRDNEQFF. CDR3 nucleotide sequence: TGTGCCTGGAGTGTATTCCGAGACAATGAGCAGTTCTTC.

The V and J genes are TRBV2 and TRBJ2-2; 10 bases match TRBD2. With V trimmed by 6 bases and J by 6 bases, 13 bases remained unmatched. This CDR3 contains 17 residues. Germline assignment: CDR1 SNHLY and CDR2 FYNNEI. As DNA, the CDR3 is TGTGCCAGCAGGGGACTTTTTAGCGGGGGGCCACCCGGGGAGCTGTTTTTT. Translating gives CASRGLFSGGPPGELFF. Full variable domain (remainder filled in from reference TRBV2 and TRBJ2-2): EPEVTQTPSHQVTQMGQEVILRCVPISNHLYFYWYRQILGQKVEFLVSFYNNEISEKSEIFDDQFSVERPDGSNFTLKIRSTKLEDSAMYFCASRGLFSGGPPGELFFGEGSRLTVL.

The chain is built from TRBV4-1 and TRBJ1-4; tentatively, D is TRBD1 (5 bases). CDR3 size: 17 residues. V lost 0 bases to trimming and J lost 6 bases, with 17 bases between them. From germline, CDR1 is MGHRA and CDR2 YSYEKL. CDR3 region: CASSQEYTGGEYEKLFF. The CDR3 bases are TGCGCCAGCAGCCAAGAGTATACAGGAGGAGAGTATGAAAAACTGTTTTTT.

The chain has TRBV13 and TRBJ2-1, with 8 bases fitting TRBD2. The CDR3 totals 14 residues. Per the germline V gene, CDR1 is PRHDT and CDR2 is FYEKMQ (reference sequence). Germline trimming cut 3 bases from V and 4 bases from J; bases unmatched to any gene: 2. CDR3 residues: CASSFSGGYNEQFF. The CDR3 coding sequence is TGTGCCAGCAGCTTCTCGGGGGGGTACAATGAGCAGTTCTTC.

The chain joins TRBV27 to TRBJ2-1; D gene unclear. CDR3 length: 12 amino acids. Germline V lookup: CDR1 MNHEY, CDR2 SMNVEV (reference sequence). Trimming removed 4 bases at V and 6 bases at J, with 7 bases between. The CDR3 DNA sequence: TGTGCCAGCAGTTCCCCCTCCAATGAGCAGTTCTTC. Its translation: CASSSPSNEQFF.

The rearrangement links TRBV15 to TRBJ1-2; D call uncertain. This CDR3 spans 12 amino acids. The germline CDR1 and CDR2 sequences are LNHNV and YYDKDF (reference sequence). The V end lost 3 bases, the J end lost 5 bases, and 7 bases lay between the germline ends. CDR3 residues: CATSSGSYGYTF. Here the CDR3 DNA reads TGTGCCACCAGCAGTGGGTCATATGGCTACACCTTC.

V usage is TRBV5-1 and J usage is TRBJ1-1; perhaps TRBD1 as D (5 bases). V was pared by 0 bases and J by 0 bases, with 12 bases between. The germline CDR1 and CDR2 sequences are SGHRS and YFSETQ. CDR3 size: 16 residues. This CDR3 reads CASSLAATGVNTEAFF. The CDR3 DNA reads TGCGCCAGCAGCTTGGCCGCAACGGGGGTGAACACTGAAGCTTTCTTT.

In this sample, this clonotype turned up once. The V gene is TRBV7-9, the J gene TRBJ1-5; D not certain. V was shortened by 5 bases and J by 11 bases, with 13 bases between the two germline ends. The germline V gene has CDR1 SEHNR and CDR2 FQNEAQ (reference sequence). The CDR3 spans 12 residues. The CDR3 coding sequence is TGTGCCAGCAGCCTAGGATCTGAGTCCCAGCATTTT. This sequence encodes CASSLGSESQHF.

V usage is TRBV23-1 and J usage is TRBJ1-1, with a possible D match to TRBD1 (5 bases). TRBV23-1 counts as an open reading frame of uncertain function. The CDR3 length is 18 residues. V shed 0 bases and J shed 0 bases, with 17 bases lying between them. CDR3 sequence reads: CASSQSGGTLRMNTEAFF. The CDR3 region has the DNA TGCGCCAGCAGTCAATCTGGGGGGACCCTTCGCATGAACACTGAAGCTTTCTTT.

The CDR3 reads CASSLSPMDTQYF. CDR3 nucleotides: TGTGCCAGCAGCTTGTCCCCGATGGATACGCAGTATTTT. The chain combines TRBV7-9 with TRBJ2-3; D gene ambiguous. Trimming took 3 bases from V and 6 from J, leaving 10 bases between them. From germline, CDR1 is SEHNR and CDR2 FQNEAQ (reference sequence). The CDR3 contains 13 residues.

CDR3 loop: CASSHLGELARYEQYF. Written as DNA, the CDR3 is TGTGCCAGCAGTCACCTAGGGGAACTAGCCCGCTACGAGCAGTACTTC. This rearrangement joins TRBV13 to TRBJ2-7, with TRBD2 as a possible D gene (6 bases). Germline-derived CDR1 and CDR2 are PRHDT and FYEKMQ (reference sequence). Trimming stripped 6 bases from V and 3 bases from J, with 21 bases between. CDR3 size: 16 residues.